This TCR beta chain was captured in a study of Ad26.COV2.S vaccination and SARS-CoV-2 variants. The V end was cut by 9 bases, the J end by 1 base, with 9 bases between. The CDR3 loop spans 13 amino acids. Germline CDR1 is MNHEY and CDR2 is SVGAGI. Method: immunoSEQ multiplex PCR; TCRdb's copy keeps in-frame clones and lacks some. The table includes about 350,000 clones, approximately 90% detected once. Specified treatment: 19 received Ad26.COV2.S at low or high dose, single or two shots; a few received placebo; per-sample allocation not given. Samples came from day 63 after the first vaccine or placebo injection.

The sequence came from a person aged 18-65 years who received the Ad26.COV2.S COVID-19 vaccine or a placebo. The chain has TRBV6-5 and TRBJ2-2; D not certain. The sample was peripheral blood, taken in a trial of Ad26.COV2.S vaccine versus placebo. The CDR3 nucleotides read TGTGCCAGGGATGACGGGAACACCGGGGAGCTGTTTTTT. It is translated as CARDDGNTGELFF.